The T cell receptor beta chain described here comes from a study of CD8+CD57+ T cells in acquired aplastic anemia. Profiling that covered TCR beta VDJ and CDR3 relied on genomic DNA as its template. Each CDR3 protein is one row after TCRdb ran MiXCR on the reads. The sample consists of 150,000 to 200,000 distinct CDR3 sequences, 60% to 70% of them appearing once. In germline, CDR1 is DFQATT, CDR2 SNEGSKA (reference sequence). This CDR3 is 14 amino acids long. Trimming took 3 bases from V and 7 from J; bases not matched to a gene: 10. This sequence originates from a human donor in good health. J is TRBJ2-7 and V is TRBV20-1, with 9 bases aligning to TRBD1. Sequencing used sorted CD4+, CD8+, or CD8+CD57+ T cells (not recorded which) from PBMCs. CDR3 protein: CSARPQGAIREQYF. The CDR3 DNA sequence: TGCAGTGCTAGGCCACAGGGGGCTATAAGGGAGCAGTACTTC.